This T cell receptor (beta chain) was sequenced for a study of cytomegalovirus exposure and HLA in healthy donors. Study-level background: Early released data comprised 80 million or so unique TCRs from HLA-typed donors. Membership in the Caucasian-associated ancestry cluster was found for around 81% of 350 to 450 genotyped donors. General study findings and limits: Analyses of presence/absence relied on an assumption of roughly uniform sequencing depth across donors.

On this clone: Its antigen is still unknown.

The PCR ran on 60 Vbeta and 13 Jbeta primers. In the source study's methods: Later analysis identified 65 million to 80 million unique TCR beta chains, about 12 million shared. Assay used: immunoSEQ multiplex PCR; TCRdb lists only in-frame clones, some missing. V, J and clone size are those of that table, while D and trimming were read from the DNA. The sample has some 170,000 clones, 80% seen once. The CDR3 totals 13 residues. Germline-derived CDR1 and CDR2 are GTSNPN and SVGIG (reference sequence). V was shortened by 3 bases and J by 5 bases, with 11 bases between the two germline ends. The genes are TRBV30 and TRBJ1-5, with D perhaps matching TRBD1 (5 bases). The receptor was isolated from a man aged 18 to 29 in good health and CMV-seropositive. Material for sequencing was PBMCs. The CDR3 reads CAWSGGLDQPQHF. CDR3 DNA: TGTGCCTGGAGCGGGGGGTTAGATCAGCCCCAGCATTTT.